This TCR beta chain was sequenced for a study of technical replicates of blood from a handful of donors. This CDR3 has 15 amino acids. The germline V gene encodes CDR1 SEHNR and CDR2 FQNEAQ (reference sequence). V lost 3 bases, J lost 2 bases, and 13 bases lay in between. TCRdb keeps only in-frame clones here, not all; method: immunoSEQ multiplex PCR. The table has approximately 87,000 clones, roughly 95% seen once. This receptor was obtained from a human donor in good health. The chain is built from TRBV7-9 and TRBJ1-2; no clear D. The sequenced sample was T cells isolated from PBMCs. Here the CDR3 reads CASSFDNTPNYGYTF. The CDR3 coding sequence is TGTGCCAGCAGCTTCGATAATACACCCAACTATGGCTACACCTTC.